This TCR beta chain was sequenced during a study of OX40 agonist ivuxolimab in advanced cancers. Turning to the study itself: At 0.01 to 10 mg/kg, ivuxolimab was administered intravenously to patients every 2 weeks. Dose-escalation cases comprised hepatocellular carcinoma, melanoma, renal cell or head and neck cancer. Three patients had partial responses: one hepatocellular carcinoma, two cutaneous melanoma.

Sequencing was performed with immunoSEQ multiplex PCR; in TCRdb, only in-frame clones are kept and a portion is missing. The sample lists 48,000 or so clones; 84% were seen once. Germline V gives CDR1 SQVTM, CDR2 ANQGSEA. The CDR3 extends over 12 amino acids. Trimming removed 5 bases from V and 7 bases from J; junction bases left unmatched: 4. Systemic immunosuppression or autoimmune disease history was grounds to exclude patients. The J gene is TRBJ1-1, the V gene TRBV29-1, with 10 nucleotides matching TRBD1. Sequenced here: CD4+ or CD8+ T cells sorted from blood, sampled in a trial of the OX40 agonist ivuxolimab. The receptor was isolated from an adult with an advanced solid tumor such as melanoma, head and neck, liver or kidney cancer. CDR3 sequence: CSVLDRGVEAFF. CDR3 bases: TGCAGCGTTCTGGACAGGGGGGTTGAAGCTTTCTTT.